The 23 T cell receptor beta chains given below trace back to one sample, sequenced in a study of shared clonotypes between healthy human individuals. This table comes from immunoSEQ multiplex PCR, and its TCRdb copy is limited to in-frame clones, with some not included. The sample consists of hundreds of thousands of clones, about 78% of them appearing once. Sequencing was done on a sample of memory CD4+ T cells sorted from blood. Subset of the sample: CD45RA-negative fraction. The source of these receptors is a woman aged 25 to 39 in good health.

Only one count was recorded for this clone. The genes are TRBV11-2 and TRBJ2-7, with D maybe TRBD2 (6 bases). Trimming took off 7 bases at V and 4 bases at J, with 17 bases between the two ends. The CDR3 is made up of 14 amino acids. Per germline, CDR1 SGHAT and CDR2 FQNNGV. Here the CDR3 DNA reads TGTGCCAGCACAAGATGGCGGGATAATTACGAGCAGTACTTC. Protein product: CASTRWRDNYEQYF.

The chain is built from TRBV11-1 and TRBJ2-3; D ambiguous. Trimming took 5 bases from V and 2 from J, leaving 8 bases between them. The germline V gene has CDR1 SGHAT and CDR2 FQDESV (reference sequence). The CDR3 sequence is 13 residues long. Here the CDR3 DNA reads TGTGCCAGCAGCCCTACGAACACAGATACGCAGTATTTT. This codes for CASSPTNTDTQYF. The entire variable domain, with the rest obtained from reference TRBV11-1 and TRBJ2-3, is as follows: EAEVAQSPRYKITEKSQAVAFWCDPISGHATLYWYRQILGQGPELLVQFQDESVVDDSQLPKDRFSAERLKGVDSTLKIQPAELGDSAMYLCASSPTNTDTQYFGPGTRLTVL.

The sample holds a few counts of this clone. The J gene is TRBJ2-7, the V gene TRBV25-1; no firm D call. Between the trimmed V and J ends, which lost 3 bases and 3 bases, there was a span of 6 bases. Germline V gene lookup returns CDR1 MGHDK and CDR2 SYGVNS. CDR3 length equals 12 residues. Here the CDR3 reads CASSEDLYEQYF. CDR3 bases: TGTGCCAGCAGTGAGGACCTCTACGAGCAGTACTTC.

This clone was picked up a small number of times. The gene calls are TRBV7-8 and TRBJ2-7; D uncertain. V was clipped by 5 bases and J by 0 bases, with 17 bases between them. This CDR3 contains 16 residues. Germline V gives CDR1 SGHVS, CDR2 FQNEAQ. The CDR3 DNA follows: TGTGCCAGCAGCCTGCCGGCCAAGCACAGCTCCTACGAGCAGTACTTC. Its translation is CASSLPAKHSSYEQYF.

This rearrangement joins TRBV27 to TRBJ2-7; possibly TRBD1 for D (5 bases). Per germline, CDR1 MNHEY and CDR2 SMNVEV (reference sequence). There are 14 residues in the CDR3. V was pared by 1 base and J by 6 bases, with 13 bases between. CDR3 sequence: CASSLYGRVSEQYF. The CDR3 region has the DNA TGTGCCAGCAGTTTATATGGCAGGGTTTCCGAGCAGTACTTC.

This clone was counted only a few times. The rearrangement links TRBV6-4 to TRBJ2-1; TRBD2 is a possible D gene (6 bases). Between the trimmed V and J ends, which lost 6 bases and 2 bases, there was a span of 14 bases. From germline, CDR1 is MRHNA and CDR2 SNTAGT. The CDR3 covers 15 residues. In DNA form, the CDR3 reads TGTGCCAGCAGAGCTCCGGGACTGACCTACAATGAGCAGTTCTTC. It codes for CASRAPGLTYNEQFF.

This clone was picked up a small number of times. The CDR3 nucleotides read TGTGCCAGCAGCCAAGTGGTTCTAGCGGGATGGAATGAGCAGTTCTTC. Amino acids: CASSQVVLAGWNEQFF. J is TRBJ2-1 and V is TRBV7-2, with 9 bases identical to TRBD2. The trim removed 5 bases at V and 7 bases at J, leaving 12 bases unmatched. This CDR3 has 16 residues. The V gene's germline CDR1 is SGHTA and CDR2 FQGNSA.

The CDR3, as DNA: TGTGCCAGCAGCCCCCCCGGGAGCTCCTACAATGAGCAGTTCTTC. Translation: CASSPPGSSYNEQFF. The chain uses TRBV9 and TRBJ2-1, with D possibly TRBD2 on 6 matching bases. Trimming shortened V by 4 bases and J by 0 bases, and 11 bases separated the two germline ends. The CDR3 runs to 15 residues. The germline CDR1 and CDR2 sequences are SGDLS and YYNGEE.

This chain links TRBV9 with TRBJ1-3, with TRBD1 identical over 7 bases. The CDR3 has 17 amino acids. V was clipped by 5 bases and J by 4 bases; unmatched bases: 15. Germline CDR1 is SGDLS and CDR2 is YYNGEE. The CDR3 DNA is TGTGCCAGCAGTCTCTACGACAGGGAAGGATCCGGAAACACCATATATTTT. Translation: CASSLYDREGSGNTIYF. Combining the CDR3 with reference TRBV9 and TRBJ1-3 gives the whole variable domain DSGVTQTPKHLITATGQRVTLRCSPRSGDLSVYWYQQSLDQGLQFLIQYYNGEERAKGNILERFSAQQFPDLHSELNLSSLELGDSALYFCASSLYDREGSGNTIYFGEGSWLTVV.

Points on this clone: Other DNA variants within this sample encode the same CDR3. The chain has TRBV29-1 and TRBJ2-3, with 8 bases lining up with TRBD2. Unmatched junction bases numbered 4, after V lost 2 bases and J lost 3 bases. Germline V gene lookup returns CDR1 SQVTM and CDR2 ANQGSEA. The CDR3 totals 14 residues. CDR3 in DNA: TGCAGCGTTGAACTAGCGGGCGGAACAGATACGCAGTATTTT. Its protein product is CSVELAGGTDTQYF.

This chain links TRBV19 with TRBJ1-2, with 10 positions matching TRBD1. Trimming removed 8 bases from V and 6 bases from J; junction bases left unmatched: 15. The CDR3 totals 16 residues. Germline V lookup: CDR1 LNHDA, CDR2 SQIVND (reference sequence). The CDR3 bases are TGTGCCAGTGCTGGTCGGGACAGGGGCCTCTCTGATGGCTACACCTTC. Encoded protein: CASAGRDRGLSDGYTF.

J is TRBJ2-7 and V is TRBV19; D may be TRBD1 (6 bases). The CDR3 has 15 residues. Between the trimmed V and J ends, which lost 3 bases and 3 bases, there was a span of 15 bases. The V gene's germline CDR1 is LNHDA and CDR2 SQIVND (reference sequence). CDR3 region: CASSIPSGTSYEQYF. The CDR3 DNA reads TGTGCCAGTAGTATCCCCTCCGGGACAAGCTACGAGCAGTACTTC.

V and J are TRBV7-2 and TRBJ1-3; 8 positions match TRBD1. V gave up 2 bases and J gave up 3 bases; unmatched junction bases: 9. CDR1 is SGHTA, CDR2 FQGNSA, per germline. The CDR3 covers 17 residues. As DNA, the CDR3 is TGTGCCAGCAGCTTATCGGACAGGGCCCTCCGTGGAAACACCATATATTTT. Encoded protein: CASSLSDRALRGNTIYF.

The chain carries TRBV11-2 and TRBJ2-7; 9 nucleotides agree with TRBD2. The CDR3 sequence is 16 residues long. Germline CDR1 is SGHAT and CDR2 is FQNNGV. Trimming cost V 1 base and J 2 bases; bases outside gene matches: 6. The CDR3, as DNA: TGTGCCAGCAGCTTAGGCGGGGGGGTAGGGACCTACGAGCAGTACTTC. Residues: CASSLGGGVGTYEQYF. Looking up the rest from reference TRBV11-2 and TRBJ2-7 gives the full variable domain: EAGVAQSPRYKIIEKRQSVAFWCNPISGHATLYWYQQILGQGPKLLIQFQNNGVVDDSQLPKDRFSAERLKGVDSTLKIQPAKLEDSAVYLCASSLGGGVGTYEQYFGPGTRLTVT.

In this sample, this clone turned up once. Possible read error: a much larger clone is one base away. This rearrangement joins TRBV11-3 to TRBJ1-1, with unresolved D. The V gene lost 3 bases and the J gene lost 3 bases, with 8 bases spanning the gap. In germline, CDR1 is SGHNT, CDR2 YENEEA. The CDR3 length is 13 residues. The CDR3 nucleotides are TGTGCCAGCAGCTTCCAGCGGGACACTGAAGCTTTCTTT. Translated: CASSFQRDTEAFF.

V usage is TRBV30 and J usage is TRBJ2-7; no reliable D call. Per germline, CDR1 GTSNPN and CDR2 SVGIG (reference sequence). V lost 1 base to trimming and J lost 5 bases, with 6 bases between them. The CDR3 has 11 residues. DNA for the CDR3: TGTGCCTGGAGTGCACTTAACGAGCAGTACTTC. This translates into CAWSALNEQYF.

This clone was counted ten times or more. This rearrangement joins TRBV7-7 to TRBJ2-7, with 9 bases fitting TRBD2. After removal of 1 base from V and 7 bases from J, the junction contained 26 bases not matched to a gene. This CDR3 spans 21 amino acids. CDR1 SSHAT and CDR2 FNYEAQ come from the germline V gene (reference sequence). CDR3: CASSLGSTLAGGLSADGEQYF. CDR3 coding DNA: TGTGCCAGCAGCTTAGGGAGCACCTTGGCGGGAGGGCTTTCCGCAGACGGGGAGCAGTACTTC.

The chain recombines TRBV9 with TRBJ1-4; no clear D. Deletions cut 4 bases from V and 8 bases from J, with 18 bases between. CDR3 length: 15 residues. Germline CDR1 SGDLS, CDR2 YYNGEE. In DNA, the CDR3 is TGTGCCAGCAGCCCAGCCCCCGGGGTTGGGGAAAAACTGTTTTTT. As protein: CASSPAPGVGEKLFF.

The chain combines TRBV7-3 with TRBJ2-3; D may correspond to TRBD1 or TRBD2 (6 bases each). The CDR3 is 14 amino acids. Trimming cost V 5 bases and J 5 bases, with 14 bases left between them. The germline V gene has CDR1 SGHTA and CDR2 FQGTGA. In DNA, the CDR3 is TGTGCCAGCAGCCAAGGGGGGTTTAGAGATACGCAGTATTTT. This codes for CASSQGGFRDTQYF.

The V gene is TRBV2, the J gene TRBJ1-2; tentative D call: TRBD1 (5 bases). V lost 6 bases and J lost 8, with 22 bases in between. CDR1 SNHLY and CDR2 FYNNEI come from the germline V gene. The CDR3 loop spans 15 amino acids. CDR3 DNA sequence: TGTGCCAGCAGAGAGATGGGACGGAATAATGAAGGCTACACCTTC. Encoded protein: CASREMGRNNEGYTF. Looking up the rest from reference TRBV2 and TRBJ1-2 gives the full variable domain: EPEVTQTPSHQVTQMGQEVILRCVPISNHLYFYWYRQILGQKVEFLVSFYNNEISEKSEIFDDQFSVERPDGSNFTLKIRSTKLEDSAMYFCASREMGRNNEGYTFGSGTRLTVV.

The chain uses TRBV19 and TRBJ2-1; D perhaps matches TRBD2 (5 bases). Trimming took off 6 bases at V and 7 bases at J, with 19 bases between the two ends. Germline CDR1 is LNHDA and CDR2 is SQIVND (reference sequence). The CDR3 has 15 amino acids. DNA of the CDR3: TGTGCCAGTAGCCCCTCGGCGGAGAGGGATAATGAGCAGTTCTTC. It specifies CASSPSAERDNEQFF.

The gene calls are TRBV7-9 and TRBJ2-1; D is unclear. The CDR3 covers 16 residues. Trimming pared 5 bases from V and 0 bases from J, leaving 14 bases between. Per germline, CDR1 SEHNR and CDR2 FQNEAQ (reference sequence). The CDR3 loop is CASSPIQGRSYNEQFF. In nucleotides, the CDR3 is TGTGCCAGCAGCCCTATCCAAGGTCGCTCCTACAATGAGCAGTTCTTC.

This chain connects TRBV2 to TRBJ2-7, with 12 bases matching TRBD1. This CDR3 is 15 amino acids long. With V trimmed by 6 bases and J by 2 bases, 5 bases remained unmatched. The V gene's germline CDR1 is SNHLY and CDR2 FYNNEI. CDR3 nucleotides: TGTGCCAGCAGGAGGGACAGGGGGCCTCCCTACGAGCAGTACTTC. Its translation: CASRRDRGPPYEQYF. Full variable domain (remainder filled in from reference TRBV2 and TRBJ2-7): EPEVTQTPSHQVTQMGQEVILRCVPISNHLYFYWYRQILGQKVEFLVSFYNNEISEKSEIFDDQFSVERPDGSNFTLKIRSTKLEDSAMYFCASRRDRGPPYEQYFGPGTRLTVT.